Given below is one T cell receptor beta chain in context. Antigen: not known. The CDR3 spans 12 residues. The germline CDR1 and CDR2 sequences are SGHTA and FQGNSA. Trimming removed 1 base from V and 14 bases from J, with 9 bases in between. These data originate in a study of T cells in Graves' hyperthyroidism and ophthalmopathy. RNA transcripts served as the template for amplifying TCR beta CDR3 regions. During a first-round RT-PCR of the TCR CDR3, the HTBI primer set was used. A single record per CDR3 protein comes from TCRdb applying MiXCR to the multiplex PCR reads. This sample has some 760,000 distinct CDR3 sequences, with 14% found just once. Across 18 months, stable Graves' hyperthyroidism was marked by no progression to ophthalmopathy. Source material for PBMCs was about 10 ml fresh peripheral blood. Study-wide findings and caveats: Ophthalmopathy, as predicted by the model, came a median roughly 6.3 months after the prediction. Most thyroid clonotypes with frequency above 0.001 were detected in blood.

The source of this sequence is a woman aged 18-29 years with Graves' hyperthyroidism. The chain recombines TRBV7-2 with TRBJ1-6; no clear D. The sample taken for sequencing was blood. CDR3 nucleotide sequence: TGTGCCAGCAGCTTAGACCGTATGACCCTCCACTTT. The encoded protein is CASSLDRMTLHF.